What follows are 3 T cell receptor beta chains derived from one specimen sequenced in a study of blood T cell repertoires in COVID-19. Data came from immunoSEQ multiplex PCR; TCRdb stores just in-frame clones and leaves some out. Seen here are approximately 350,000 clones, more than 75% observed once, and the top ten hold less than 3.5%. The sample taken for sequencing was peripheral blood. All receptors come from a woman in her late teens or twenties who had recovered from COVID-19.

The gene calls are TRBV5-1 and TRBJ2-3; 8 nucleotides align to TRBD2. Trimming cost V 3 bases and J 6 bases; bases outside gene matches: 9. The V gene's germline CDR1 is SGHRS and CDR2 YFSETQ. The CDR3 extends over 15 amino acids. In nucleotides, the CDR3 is TGCGCCAGCAGCTCCTTAGCGGGAACGGCTGATACGCAGTATTTT. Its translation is CASSSLAGTADTQYF. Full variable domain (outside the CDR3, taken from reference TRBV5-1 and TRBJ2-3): KAGVTQTPRYLIKTRGQQVTLSCSPISGHRSVSWYQQTPGQGLQFLFEYFSETQRNKGNFPGRFSGRQFSNSRSEMNVSTLELGDSALYLCASSSLAGTADTQYFGPGTRLTVL.

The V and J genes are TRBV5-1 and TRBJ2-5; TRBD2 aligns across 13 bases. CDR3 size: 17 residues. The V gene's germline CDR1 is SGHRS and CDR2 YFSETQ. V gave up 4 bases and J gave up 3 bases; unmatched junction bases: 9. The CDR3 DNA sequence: TGCGCCAGCAGCCGCGGACTAGCGGGAGTCGGGGAAGAGACCCAGTACTTC. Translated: CASSRGLAGVGEETQYF.

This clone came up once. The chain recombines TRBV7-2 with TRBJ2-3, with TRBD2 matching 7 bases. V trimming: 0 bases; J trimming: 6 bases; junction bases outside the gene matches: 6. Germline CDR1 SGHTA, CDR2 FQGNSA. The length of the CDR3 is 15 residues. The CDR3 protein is CASSLAGGSMDTQYF. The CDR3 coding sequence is TGTGCCAGCAGCTTAGCGGGCGGGAGTATGGATACGCAGTATTTT.